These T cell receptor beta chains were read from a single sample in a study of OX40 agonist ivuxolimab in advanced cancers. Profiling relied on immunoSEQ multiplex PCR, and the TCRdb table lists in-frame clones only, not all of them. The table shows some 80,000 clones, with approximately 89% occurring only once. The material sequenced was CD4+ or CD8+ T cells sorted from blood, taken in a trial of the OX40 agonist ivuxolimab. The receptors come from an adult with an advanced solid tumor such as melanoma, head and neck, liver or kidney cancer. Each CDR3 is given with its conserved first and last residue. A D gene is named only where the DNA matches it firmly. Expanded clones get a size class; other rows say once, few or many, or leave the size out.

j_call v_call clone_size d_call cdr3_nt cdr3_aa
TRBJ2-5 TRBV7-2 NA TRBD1 TGTGCCAGCAGCACGGGACAGGGGTGGGAGACCCAGTACTTC CASSTGQGWETQYF
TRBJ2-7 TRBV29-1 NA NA TGCAGCGTTGCCGGTGGGGAGGAGCAGTACTTC CSVAGGEEQYF
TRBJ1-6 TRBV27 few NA TGTGCCAGCAGTCCAACCGGGACACCTAATTCACCCCTCCACTTT CASSPTGTPNSPLHF
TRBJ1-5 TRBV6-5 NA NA TGTGCCAGCAGTACCGCAGGAATGAAGCCCCAGCATTTT CASSTAGMKPQHF
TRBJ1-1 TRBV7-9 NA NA TGTGCCAGCAGCTTAGTCTCCGCAGGGGTAGACACTGAAGCTTTCTTT CASSLVSAGVDTEAFF
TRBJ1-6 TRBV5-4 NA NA TGTGCCAGCAGGTTGGGCTCACCGAGCTCCTATAATTCACCCCTCCACTTT CASRLGSPSSYNSPLHF
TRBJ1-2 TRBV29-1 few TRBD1 TGCAGCGTGCCTACAGGGGATGGCTACACCTTC CSVPTGDGYTF
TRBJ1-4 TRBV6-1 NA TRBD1 TGTGCCAGCAGTCAGACAGGGATCTATGAAAAACTGTTTTTT CASSQTGIYEKLFF
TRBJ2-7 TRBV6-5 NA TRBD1 TGTGCCAGCAGTGGACAGGGGTCCTCCTACGAGCAGTACTTC CASSGQGSSYEQYF
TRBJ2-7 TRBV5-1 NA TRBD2 TGCGCCAGCAGCTTGGGACTAGCGGGGGGTCGTTACGAGCAGTACTTC CASSLGLAGGRYEQYF
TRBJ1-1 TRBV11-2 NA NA TGTGCCAGCAGCTTTAGTTGGGGCCTTGAGAACACTGAAGCTTTCTTT CASSFSWGLENTEAFF
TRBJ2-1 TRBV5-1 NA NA TGCGCCAGCAGCCCGGGGAGCTCCTACAATGAGCAGTTCTTC CASSPGSSYNEQFF
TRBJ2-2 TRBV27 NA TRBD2 TGTGCCAGCAGTTTATCCTGGCGACTAGCGGGAGGGGGCGGGGAGCTGTTTTTT CASSLSWRLAGGGGELFF
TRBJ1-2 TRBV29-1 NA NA TGCAGCGTCACTACAGGGTGGTATGGCTACACCTTC CSVTTGWYGYTF
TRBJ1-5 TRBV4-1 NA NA TGCGCCAGCAGCCAAACACCGCTGTCAGGAGCCCAGCCCCAGCATTTT CASSQTPLSGAQPQHF
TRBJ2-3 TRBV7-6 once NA TGTGCCAGCAGCTTGGACTTTCGCGAAGCTACAGATACGCAGTATTTT CASSLDFREATDTQYF
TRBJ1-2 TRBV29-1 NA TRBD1 TGCAGCGTAGTACAGGGGAGTGGAGGCTACACCTTC CSVVQGSGGYTF
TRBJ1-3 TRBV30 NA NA TGTGCCTGGAACCCGCTGGACACCATATATTTT CAWNPLDTIYF
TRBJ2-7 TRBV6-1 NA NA TGTGCCAGCAGTGAATACCCCAGCTCCTACGAGCAGTACTTC CASSEYPSSYEQYF
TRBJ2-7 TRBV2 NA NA TGTGCCAGCACCCAACCCACAGGGAGGGAGCAGTACTTC CASTQPTGREQYF
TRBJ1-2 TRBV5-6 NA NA TGTGCCAGCAGCTTGGCCCCCACCTATGGCTACACCTTC CASSLAPTYGYTF
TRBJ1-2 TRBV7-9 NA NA TGTGCCAGCAGCGTCAGGGAGATTAACTATGGCTACACCTTC CASSVREINYGYTF
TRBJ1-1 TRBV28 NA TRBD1 TGTGCCAGCACCCTGGGACAGGGCCTCATTGAAGCTTTCTTT CASTLGQGLIEAFF
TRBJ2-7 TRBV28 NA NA TGTGCCAGCAGTTCCTATGGGGGCCTATCCTACGAGCAGTACTTC CASSSYGGLSYEQYF
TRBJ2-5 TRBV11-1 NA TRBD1 TGTGCCAGCAGCAAAGGACAGGCAGGCCAAGAGACCCAGTACTTC CASSKGQAGQETQYF
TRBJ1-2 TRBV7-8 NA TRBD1 TGTGCCAGCAGCGAGCGACGGGACAGGGGACGGCATGGCTACACCTTC CASSERRDRGRHGYTF
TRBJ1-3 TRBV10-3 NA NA TGTGCCATCAGTGAGTCTGGAAACACCATATATTTT CAISESGNTIYF
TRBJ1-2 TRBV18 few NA TGTGCCAGCTCATCCAATTTAGATGGCTACACCTTC CASSSNLDGYTF
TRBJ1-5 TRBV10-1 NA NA TGCGCCAGCAGTGCGAAAGGGCAGCCCCAGCATTTT CASSAKGQPQHF